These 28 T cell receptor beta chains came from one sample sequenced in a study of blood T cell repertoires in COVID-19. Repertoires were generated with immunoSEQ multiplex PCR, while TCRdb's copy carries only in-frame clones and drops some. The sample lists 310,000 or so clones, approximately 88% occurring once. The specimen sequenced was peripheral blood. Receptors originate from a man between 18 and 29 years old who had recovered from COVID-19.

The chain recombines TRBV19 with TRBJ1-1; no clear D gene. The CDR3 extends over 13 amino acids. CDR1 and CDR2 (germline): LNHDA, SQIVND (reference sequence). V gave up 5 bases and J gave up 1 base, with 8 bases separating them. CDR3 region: CASSLSKNTEAFF. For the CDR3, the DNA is TGTGCCAGTAGTCTCAGTAAGAACACTGAAGCTTTCTTT.

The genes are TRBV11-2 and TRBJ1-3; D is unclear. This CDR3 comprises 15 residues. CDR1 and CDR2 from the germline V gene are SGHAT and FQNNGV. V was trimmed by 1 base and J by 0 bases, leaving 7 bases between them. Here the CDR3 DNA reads TGTGCCAGCAGCTTAGTGGCATCCTCTGGAAACACCATATATTTT. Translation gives CASSLVASSGNTIYF. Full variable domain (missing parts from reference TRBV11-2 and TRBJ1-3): EAGVAQSPRYKIIEKRQSVAFWCNPISGHATLYWYQQILGQGPKLLIQFQNNGVVDDSQLPKDRFSAERLKGVDSTLKIQPAKLEDSAVYLCASSLVASSGNTIYFGEGSWLTVV.

The DNA for the CDR3 is TGTGCCAGCAGTGAAGAGACTAGCCCGTCCGGGGAGCTGTTTTTT. This codes for CASSEETSPSGELFF. J is TRBJ2-2 and V is TRBV2; TRBD2 aligns across 7 bases. The V and J ends lost 1 base and 6 bases, in that order; junction bases with no gene match: 5. CDR3 length equals 15 residues. CDR1 and CDR2 (germline): SNHLY, FYNNEI.

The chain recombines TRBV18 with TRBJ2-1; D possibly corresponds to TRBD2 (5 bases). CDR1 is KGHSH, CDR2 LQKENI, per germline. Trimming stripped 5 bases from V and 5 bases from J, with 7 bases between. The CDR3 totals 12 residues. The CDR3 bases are TGTGCCAGCTCATTCGGGGACAATGAGCAGTTCTTC. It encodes CASSFGDNEQFF. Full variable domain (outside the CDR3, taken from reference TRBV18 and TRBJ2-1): NAGVMQNPRHLVRRRGQEARLRCSPMKGHSHVYWYRQLPEEGLKFMVYLQKENIIDESGMPKERFSAEFPKEGPSILRIQQVVRGDSAAYFCASSFGDNEQFFGPGTRLTVL.

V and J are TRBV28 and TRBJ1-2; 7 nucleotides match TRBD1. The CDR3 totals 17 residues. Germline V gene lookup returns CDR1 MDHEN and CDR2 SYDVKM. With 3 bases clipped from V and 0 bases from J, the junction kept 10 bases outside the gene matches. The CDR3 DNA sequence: TGTGCCAGCAGTTTTTCGACAGGGCGAACAACTAACTATGGCTACACCTTC. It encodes CASSFSTGRTTNYGYTF.

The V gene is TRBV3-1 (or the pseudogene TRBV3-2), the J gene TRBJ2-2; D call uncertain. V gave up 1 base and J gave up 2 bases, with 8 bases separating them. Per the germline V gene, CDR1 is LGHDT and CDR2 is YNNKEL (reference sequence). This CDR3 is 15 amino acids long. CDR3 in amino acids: CASSQAVGNTGELFF. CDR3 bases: TGTGCCAGCAGCCAAGCTGTCGGTAACACCGGGGAGCTGTTTTTT.

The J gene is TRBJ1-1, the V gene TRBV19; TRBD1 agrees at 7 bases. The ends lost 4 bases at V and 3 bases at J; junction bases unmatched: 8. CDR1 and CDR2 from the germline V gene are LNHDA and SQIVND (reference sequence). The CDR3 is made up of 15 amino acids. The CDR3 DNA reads TGTGCCAGTAGTAGGAGTGGCGACAGGGACACTGAAGCTTTCTTT. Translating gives CASSRSGDRDTEAFF. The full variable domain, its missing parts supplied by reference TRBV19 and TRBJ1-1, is DGGITQSPKYLFRKEGQNVTLSCEQNLNHDAMYWYRQDPGQGLRLIYYSQIVNDFQKGDIAEGYSVSREKKESFPLTVTSAQKNPTAFYLCASSRSGDRDTEAFFGQGTRLTVV.

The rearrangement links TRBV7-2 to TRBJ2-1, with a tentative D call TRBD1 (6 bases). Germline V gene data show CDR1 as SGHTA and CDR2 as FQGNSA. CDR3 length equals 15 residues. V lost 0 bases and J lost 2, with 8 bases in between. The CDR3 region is CASSLAQGAYNEQFF. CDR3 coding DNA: TGTGCCAGCAGCTTAGCACAGGGCGCCTACAATGAGCAGTTCTTC.

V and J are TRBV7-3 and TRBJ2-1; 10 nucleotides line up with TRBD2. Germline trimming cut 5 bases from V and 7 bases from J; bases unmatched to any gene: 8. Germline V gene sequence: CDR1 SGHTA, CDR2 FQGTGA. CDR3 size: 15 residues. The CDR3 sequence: CASSLSGRAFNEQFF. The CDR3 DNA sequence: TGTGCCAGCAGCCTCAGCGGGAGGGCCTTTAATGAGCAGTTCTTC.

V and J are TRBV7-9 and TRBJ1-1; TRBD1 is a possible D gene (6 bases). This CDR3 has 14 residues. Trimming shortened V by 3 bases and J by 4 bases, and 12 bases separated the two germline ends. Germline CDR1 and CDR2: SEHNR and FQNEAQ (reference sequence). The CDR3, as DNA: TGTGCCAGCAGCTTTGGGCAGGGGCTCACTGAAGCTTTCTTT. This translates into CASSFGQGLTEAFF.

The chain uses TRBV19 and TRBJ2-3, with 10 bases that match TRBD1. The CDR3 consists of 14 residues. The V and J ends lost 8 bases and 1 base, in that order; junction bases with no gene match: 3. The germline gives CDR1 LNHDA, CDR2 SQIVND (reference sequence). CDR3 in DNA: TGTGCCAGTCGGGACAGGGGTGGCACAGATACGCAGTATTTT. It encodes CASRDRGGTDTQYF.

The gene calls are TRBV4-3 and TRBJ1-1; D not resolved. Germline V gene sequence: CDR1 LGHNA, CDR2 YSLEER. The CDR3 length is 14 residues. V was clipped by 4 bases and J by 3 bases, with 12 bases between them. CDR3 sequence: CASSPAGEDTEAFF. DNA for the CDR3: TGCGCCAGCAGCCCGGCCGGAGAGGACACTGAAGCTTTCTTT.

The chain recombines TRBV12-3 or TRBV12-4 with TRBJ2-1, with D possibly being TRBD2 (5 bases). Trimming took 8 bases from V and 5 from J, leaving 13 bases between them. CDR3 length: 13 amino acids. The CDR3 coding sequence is TGTGCCAGCGAGGGAACAAGGAACAATGAGCAGTTCTTC. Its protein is CASEGTRNNEQFF.

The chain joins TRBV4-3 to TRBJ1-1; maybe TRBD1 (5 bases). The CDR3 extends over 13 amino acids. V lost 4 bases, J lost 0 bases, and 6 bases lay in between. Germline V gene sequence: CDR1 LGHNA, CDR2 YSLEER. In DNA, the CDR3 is TGCGCCAGCAGCCGACAGATGAACACTGAAGCTTTCTTT. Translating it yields CASSRQMNTEAFF.

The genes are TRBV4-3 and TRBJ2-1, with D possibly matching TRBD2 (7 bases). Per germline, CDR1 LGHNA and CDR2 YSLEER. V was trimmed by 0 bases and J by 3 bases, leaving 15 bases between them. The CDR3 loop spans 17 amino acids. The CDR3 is CASSQEFGGPNYNEQFF. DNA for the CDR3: TGCGCCAGCAGCCAAGAGTTCGGGGGGCCGAACTACAATGAGCAGTTCTTC.

In DNA form, the CDR3 reads TGTGCCATCAGTGCTCTACAGGCTACCTACGAGCAGTACTTC. Protein sequence: CAISALQATYEQYF. V and J are TRBV10-3 and TRBJ2-7; a weak D match, TRBD1 (5 bases). Germline V lookup: CDR1 ENHRY, CDR2 SYGVKD. This CDR3 contains 14 residues. V was shortened by 4 bases and J by 2 bases, with 12 bases between the two germline ends.

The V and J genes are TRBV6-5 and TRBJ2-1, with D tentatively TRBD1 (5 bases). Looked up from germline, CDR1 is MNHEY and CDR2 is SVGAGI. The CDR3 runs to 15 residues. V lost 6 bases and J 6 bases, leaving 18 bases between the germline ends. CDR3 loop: CASSPRALSLNEQFF. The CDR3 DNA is TGTGCCAGCAGCCCCAGGGCCCTCAGCCTCAATGAGCAGTTCTTC.

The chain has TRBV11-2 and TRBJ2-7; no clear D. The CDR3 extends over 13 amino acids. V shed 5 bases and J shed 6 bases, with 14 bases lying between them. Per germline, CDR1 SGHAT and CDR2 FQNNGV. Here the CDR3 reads CASSPPSQVEQYF. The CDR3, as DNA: TGTGCCAGCAGCCCGCCTAGTCAAGTCGAGCAGTACTTC. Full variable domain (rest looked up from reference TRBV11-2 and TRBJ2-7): EAGVAQSPRYKIIEKRQSVAFWCNPISGHATLYWYQQILGQGPKLLIQFQNNGVVDDSQLPKDRFSAERLKGVDSTLKIQPAKLEDSAVYLCASSPPSQVEQYFGPGTRLTVT.

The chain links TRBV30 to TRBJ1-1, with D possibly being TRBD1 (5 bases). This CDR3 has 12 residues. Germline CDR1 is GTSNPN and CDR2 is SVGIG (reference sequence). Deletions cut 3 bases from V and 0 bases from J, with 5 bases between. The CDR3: CAWRDMNTEAFF. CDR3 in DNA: TGTGCCTGGAGGGACATGAACACTGAAGCTTTCTTT.

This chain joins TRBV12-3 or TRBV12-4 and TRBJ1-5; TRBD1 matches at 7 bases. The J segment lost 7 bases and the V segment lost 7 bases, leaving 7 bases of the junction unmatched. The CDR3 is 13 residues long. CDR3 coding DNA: TGTGCCAGCACCAGGACAGGTGGACAGCCCCAGCATTTT. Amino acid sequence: CASTRTGGQPQHF.

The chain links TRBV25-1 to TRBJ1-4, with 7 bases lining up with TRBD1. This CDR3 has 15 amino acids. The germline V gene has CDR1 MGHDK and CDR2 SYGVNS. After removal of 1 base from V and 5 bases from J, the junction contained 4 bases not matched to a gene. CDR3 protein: CASSEWSGGNEKLFF. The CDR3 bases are TGTGCCAGCAGTGAATGGTCAGGGGGGAATGAAAAACTGTTTTTT.

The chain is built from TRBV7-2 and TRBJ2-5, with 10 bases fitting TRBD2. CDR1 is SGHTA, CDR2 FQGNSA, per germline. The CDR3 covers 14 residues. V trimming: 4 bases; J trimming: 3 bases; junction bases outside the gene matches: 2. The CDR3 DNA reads TGTGCCAGCAGCTATGGACTAGCGGAAGAGACCCAGTACTTC. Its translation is CASSYGLAEETQYF.

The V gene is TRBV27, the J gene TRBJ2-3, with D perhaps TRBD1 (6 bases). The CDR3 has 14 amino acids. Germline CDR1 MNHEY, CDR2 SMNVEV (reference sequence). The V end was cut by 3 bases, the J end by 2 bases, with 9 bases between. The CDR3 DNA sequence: TGTGCCAGCAGTTTCGGGACACCCACAGATACGCAGTATTTT. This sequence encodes CASSFGTPTDTQYF.

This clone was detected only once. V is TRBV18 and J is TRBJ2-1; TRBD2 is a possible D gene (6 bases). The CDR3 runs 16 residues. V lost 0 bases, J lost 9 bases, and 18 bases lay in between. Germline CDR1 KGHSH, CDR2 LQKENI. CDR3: CASSPPGRGTGGEQFF. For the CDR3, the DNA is TGTGCCAGCTCACCACCAGGTAGAGGGACCGGGGGTGAGCAGTTCTTC.

The CDR3 DNA follows: TGTGCCAGCAGCTCCCTTGACAGAAACTATGGCTACACCTTC. Encoded protein: CASSSLDRNYGYTF. V usage is TRBV11-2 and J usage is TRBJ1-2; TRBD1 might be the D (5 bases). This CDR3 spans 14 amino acids. Deletions cut 4 bases from V and 2 bases from J, with 11 bases between. Germline V gene sequence: CDR1 SGHAT, CDR2 FQNNGV.

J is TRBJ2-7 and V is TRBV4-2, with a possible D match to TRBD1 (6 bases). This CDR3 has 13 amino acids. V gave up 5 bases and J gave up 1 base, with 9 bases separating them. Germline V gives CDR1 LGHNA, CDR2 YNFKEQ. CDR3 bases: TGTGCCAGCAGCACAGGACAGTCCTACGAGCAGTACTTC. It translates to CASSTGQSYEQYF.

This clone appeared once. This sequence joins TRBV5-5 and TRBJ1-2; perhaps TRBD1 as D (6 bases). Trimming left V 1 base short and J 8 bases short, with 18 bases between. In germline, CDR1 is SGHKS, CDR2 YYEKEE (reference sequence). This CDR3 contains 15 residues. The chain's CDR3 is CASSLRGGVELGYTF. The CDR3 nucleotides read TGTGCCAGCAGCTTGAGGGGGGGCGTGGAATTGGGCTACACCTTC.

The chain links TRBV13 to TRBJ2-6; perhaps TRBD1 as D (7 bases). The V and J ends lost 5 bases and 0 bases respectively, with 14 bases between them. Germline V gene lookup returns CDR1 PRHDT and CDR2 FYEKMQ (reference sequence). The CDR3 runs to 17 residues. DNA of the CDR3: TGTGCCAGCAGCGCAGGAGGGGGCTCCTCTGGGGCCAACGTCCTGACTTTC. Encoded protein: CASSAGGGSSGANVLTF.